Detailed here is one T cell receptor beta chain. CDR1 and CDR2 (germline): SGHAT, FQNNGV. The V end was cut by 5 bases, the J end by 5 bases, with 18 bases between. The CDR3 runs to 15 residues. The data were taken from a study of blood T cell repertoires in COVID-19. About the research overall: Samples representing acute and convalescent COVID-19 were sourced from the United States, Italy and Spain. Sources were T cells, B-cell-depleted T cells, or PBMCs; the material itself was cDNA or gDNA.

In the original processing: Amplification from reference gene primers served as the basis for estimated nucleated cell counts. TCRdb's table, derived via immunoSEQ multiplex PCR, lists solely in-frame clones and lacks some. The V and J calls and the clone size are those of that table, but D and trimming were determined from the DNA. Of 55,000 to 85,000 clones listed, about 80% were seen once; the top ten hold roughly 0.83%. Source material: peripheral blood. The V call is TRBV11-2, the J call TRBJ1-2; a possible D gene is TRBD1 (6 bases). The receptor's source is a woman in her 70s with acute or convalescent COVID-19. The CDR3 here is CASSPLGPGDYGYTF. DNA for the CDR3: TGTGCCAGCAGCCCGCTCGGCCCAGGGGATTATGGCTACACCTTC.